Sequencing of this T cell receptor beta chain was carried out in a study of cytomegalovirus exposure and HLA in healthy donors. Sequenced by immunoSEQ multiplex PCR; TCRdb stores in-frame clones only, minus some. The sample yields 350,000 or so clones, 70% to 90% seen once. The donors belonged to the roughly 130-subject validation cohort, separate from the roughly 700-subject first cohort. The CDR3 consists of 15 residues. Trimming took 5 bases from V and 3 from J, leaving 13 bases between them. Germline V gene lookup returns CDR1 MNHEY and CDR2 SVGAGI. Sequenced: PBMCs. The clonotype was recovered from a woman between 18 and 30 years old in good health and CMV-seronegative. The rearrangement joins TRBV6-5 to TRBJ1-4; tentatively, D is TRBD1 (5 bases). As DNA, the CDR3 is TGTGCCAGCAGTAAGACAGCCGTCTCTAATGAAAAACTGTTTTTT. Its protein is CASSKTAVSNEKLFF.